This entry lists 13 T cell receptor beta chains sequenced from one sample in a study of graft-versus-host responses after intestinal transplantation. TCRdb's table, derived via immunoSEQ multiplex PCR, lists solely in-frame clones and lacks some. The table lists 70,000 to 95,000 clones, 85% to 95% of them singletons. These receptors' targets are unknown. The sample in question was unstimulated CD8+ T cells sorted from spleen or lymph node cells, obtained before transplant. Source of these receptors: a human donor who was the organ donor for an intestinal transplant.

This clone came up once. Written as DNA, the CDR3 is TGTGCCAGTAAGGAGAGGAGAAACTACGAGCAGTACTTC. Translation gives CASKERRNYEQYF. V gene TRBV19 combines with J gene TRBJ2-7, with D uncertain. CDR3 size: 13 residues. The germline V gene has CDR1 LNHDA and CDR2 SQIVND (reference sequence). V dropped 7 bases and J dropped 3 bases, with 13 bases sitting between them.

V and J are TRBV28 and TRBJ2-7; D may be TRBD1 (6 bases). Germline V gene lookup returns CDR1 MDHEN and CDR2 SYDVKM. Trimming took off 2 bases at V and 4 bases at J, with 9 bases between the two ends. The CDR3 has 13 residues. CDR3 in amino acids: CASSLPGDYEQYF. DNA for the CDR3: TGTGCCAGCAGTTTACCAGGGGATTACGAGCAGTACTTC.

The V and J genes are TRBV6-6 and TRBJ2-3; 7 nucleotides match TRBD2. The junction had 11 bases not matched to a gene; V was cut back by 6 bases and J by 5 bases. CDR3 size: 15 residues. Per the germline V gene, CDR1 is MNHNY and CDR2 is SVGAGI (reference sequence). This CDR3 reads CASRKGPGGRDTQYF. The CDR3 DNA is TGTGCCAGCAGGAAGGGGCCCGGGGGGAGAGATACGCAGTATTTT.

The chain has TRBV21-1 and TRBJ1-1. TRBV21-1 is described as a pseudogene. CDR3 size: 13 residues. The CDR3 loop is CASSKRRRTEAFF. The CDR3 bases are TGTGCCAGCAGCAAAAGGAGGAGGACTGAAGCTTTCTTT.

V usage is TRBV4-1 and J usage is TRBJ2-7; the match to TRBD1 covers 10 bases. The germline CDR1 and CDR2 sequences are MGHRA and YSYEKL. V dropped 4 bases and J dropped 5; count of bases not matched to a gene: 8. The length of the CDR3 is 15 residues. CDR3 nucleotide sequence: TGCGCCAGCAGCCTCCCCGGGACAGGGGCTGACGAGCAGTACTTC. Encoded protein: CASSLPGTGADEQYF.

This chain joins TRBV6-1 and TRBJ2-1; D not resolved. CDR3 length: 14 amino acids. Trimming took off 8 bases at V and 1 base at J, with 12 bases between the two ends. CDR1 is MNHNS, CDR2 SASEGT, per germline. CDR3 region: CASASETSYNEQFF. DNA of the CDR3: TGTGCCAGCGCCTCCGAGACTTCCTACAATGAGCAGTTCTTC.

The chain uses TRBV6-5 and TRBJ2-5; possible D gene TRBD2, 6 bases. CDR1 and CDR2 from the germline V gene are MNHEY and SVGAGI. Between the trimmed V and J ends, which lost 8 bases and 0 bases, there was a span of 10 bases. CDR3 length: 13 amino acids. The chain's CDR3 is CASGIADQETQYF. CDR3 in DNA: TGTGCCAGCGGCATAGCGGACCAAGAGACCCAGTACTTC.

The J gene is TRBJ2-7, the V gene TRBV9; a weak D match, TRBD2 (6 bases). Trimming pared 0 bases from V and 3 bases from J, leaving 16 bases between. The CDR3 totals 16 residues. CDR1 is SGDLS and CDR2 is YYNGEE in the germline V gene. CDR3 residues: CASSVGGEALLYEQYF. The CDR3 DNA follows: TGTGCCAGCAGCGTAGGGGGGGAGGCCTTACTCTACGAGCAGTACTTC.

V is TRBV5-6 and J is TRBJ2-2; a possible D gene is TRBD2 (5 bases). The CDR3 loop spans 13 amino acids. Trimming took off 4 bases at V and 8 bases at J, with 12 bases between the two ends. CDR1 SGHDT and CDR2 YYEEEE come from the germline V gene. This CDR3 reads CASSPSGLGELFF. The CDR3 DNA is TGTGCCAGCAGCCCCTCGGGGTTAGGGGAGCTGTTTTTT.

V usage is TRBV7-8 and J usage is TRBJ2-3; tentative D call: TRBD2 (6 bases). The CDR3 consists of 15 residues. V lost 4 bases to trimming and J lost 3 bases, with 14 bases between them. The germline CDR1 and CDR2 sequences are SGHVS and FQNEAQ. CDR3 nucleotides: TGTGCCAGCAGCTACGGGCGGGAATTGACAGATACGCAGTATTTT. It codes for CASSYGRELTDTQYF.

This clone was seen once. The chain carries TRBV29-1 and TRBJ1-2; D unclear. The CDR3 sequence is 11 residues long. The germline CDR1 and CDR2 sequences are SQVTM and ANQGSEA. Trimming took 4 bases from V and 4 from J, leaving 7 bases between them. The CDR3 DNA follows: TGCAGCGTTGTAAAGCCCTATGGCTACACCTTC. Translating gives CSVVKPYGYTF.

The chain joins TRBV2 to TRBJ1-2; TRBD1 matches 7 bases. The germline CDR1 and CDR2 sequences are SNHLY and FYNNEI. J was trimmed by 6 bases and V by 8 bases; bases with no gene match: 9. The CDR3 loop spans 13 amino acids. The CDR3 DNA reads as TGTGCCAGCCCGCGGGACAGCGAGGATGGCTACACCTTC. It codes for CASPRDSEDGYTF.

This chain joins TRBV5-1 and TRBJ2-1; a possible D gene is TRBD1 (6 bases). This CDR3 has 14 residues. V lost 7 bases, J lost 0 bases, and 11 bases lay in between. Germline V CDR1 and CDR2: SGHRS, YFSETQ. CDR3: CASEGGGSYNEQFF. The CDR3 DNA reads TGCGCCAGCGAAGGGGGTGGCTCCTACAATGAGCAGTTCTTC. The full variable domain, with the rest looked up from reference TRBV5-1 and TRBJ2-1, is KAGVTQTPRYLIKTRGQQVTLSCSPISGHRSVSWYQQTPGQGLQFLFEYFSETQRNKGNFPGRFSGRQFSNSRSEMNVSTLELGDSALYLCASEGGGSYNEQFFGPGTRLTVL.